Following are 3 T cell receptor beta chains from one sample sequenced in a study of CD4 T cells in relation to SARS-CoV-2 and coronaviruses. Sequencing was performed with immunoSEQ multiplex PCR; in TCRdb, only in-frame clones are kept and a portion is missing. Counted here are about 21,000 clones, over 65% occurring once; the ten biggest clones make up approximately 15%. Their recognized antigens are unknown. Before the COVID-19 pandemic, during about 2010-2018, CD4+ T cells were taken from unexposed donors. Isolation of CD4+ T cells took place after around 11 days in culture. The material sequenced was CD4+ T cells from PBMCs, cultured in vitro. These receptors came from a human donor in good health.

This clone came up a few times. The chain has TRBV5-1 and TRBJ2-1; 11 bases map to TRBD2. The CDR3 is 15 residues long. J gave up 3 bases and V 3 bases, and 2 bases lay outside the gene matches. Germline V CDR1 and CDR2: SGHRS, YFSETQ. DNA for the CDR3: TGCGCCAGCAGCTCTAGCGGGGGGAACTACAATGAGCAGTTCTTC. It codes for CASSSSGGNYNEQFF.

The rearrangement links TRBV12-3 or TRBV12-4 to TRBJ2-7; perhaps TRBD1 as D (5 bases). V lost 8 bases, J lost 6 bases, and 17 bases lay in between. This CDR3 has 13 amino acids. CDR3 sequence reads: CASGRRGGGEQYF. The CDR3 nucleotides are TGTGCCAGCGGCAGAAGGGGTGGCGGCGAGCAGTACTTC.

This clone was seen more than once but under ten times. In nucleotides, the CDR3 is TGTGCCAGCAGCCAAGATGTCACAGGGCTCTCCTACGAGCAGTACTTC. It codes for CASSQDVTGLSYEQYF. V is TRBV3-1 (or the pseudogene TRBV3-2) and J is TRBJ2-7; the D gene is possibly TRBD1 (6 bases). Trimming took 0 bases from V and 0 from J, leaving 12 bases between them. Germline V gene lookup returns CDR1 LGHDT and CDR2 YNNKEL (reference sequence). This CDR3 comprises 16 residues.